This TCR beta chain was identified during a study of shared clonotypes between healthy human individuals. Study conclusions and caveats: Shared clonotypes across all four donors exceeded non-shared ones in generation probability. In general, naive subsets displayed greater estimated richness than memory subsets did.

Generated by immunoSEQ multiplex PCR, the TCRdb table keeps only in-frame clones and is missing some. The table includes a few million clones, about 94% detected once. Regarding this clone: Its antigen is undetermined.

Naivety among CD8 cells was defined by CD45RO negativity and positive CCR7 selection, thereby excluding terminally differentiated effector memory CD45RA+ cells. The healthy adult donors were HIV-negative and reported no recent acute infections or vaccinations. Sequencing was performed on naive CD8+ T cells from PBMCs. This sequence originates from a man aged 18-30 years in good health. Some clones in this sample may be carry-over from other donors' samples.

The DNA of the CDR3 is TGTGCCAGTAATCTGGCCCACACCGGGGAGCTGTTTTTT. Translation: CASNLAHTGELFF. V gene TRBV19 combines with J gene TRBJ2-2; no reliable D call. V lost 7 bases to trimming and J lost 3 bases, with 9 bases between them. The length of the CDR3 is 13 residues. Germline CDR1 and CDR2: LNHDA and SQIVND (reference sequence). The whole variable domain, remainder taken from reference TRBV19 and TRBJ2-2, is DGGITQSPKYLFRKEGQNVTLSCEQNLNHDAMYWYRQDPGQGLRLIYYSQIVNDFQKGDIAEGYSVSREKKESFPLTVTSAQKNPTAFYLCASNLAHTGELFFGEGSRLTVL.